These 29 T cell receptor beta chains came from one sample sequenced in a study of identical twins. From the 5' RACE reads, TCRdb called clonotypes with MiXCR, one entry per CDR3 protein. The repertoire holds some 500,000 distinct CDR3 sequences, roughly an eighth seen once, with more than 0.8% in the top ten. These sequences were also reported in another study, on yellow fever vaccine responses in identical twins.

The sequenced sample was CD4+ T cells sorted from blood. The receptors come from a woman aged 18-35 years in good health.

The CDR3 spells CASSESPGLEAYEQYF. For the CDR3, the DNA is TGTGCCAGCAGTGAATCTCCGGGACTAGAGGCCTACGAGCAGTACTTC. The V and J genes are TRBV2 and TRBJ2-7; TRBD2 matches 8 bases. CDR1 SNHLY and CDR2 FYNNEI come from the germline V gene. V was pared by 2 bases and J by 2 bases, with 8 bases of the junction left unmatched. The CDR3 spans 16 residues.

In this sample, this clonotype turned up a few times. The chain has TRBV7-8 and TRBJ2-3; TRBD2 aligns across 11 bases. Germline trimming cut 3 bases from V and 7 bases from J; bases unmatched to any gene: 15. This CDR3 is 18 amino acids long. CDR1 is SGHVS, CDR2 FQNEAQ, per germline. CDR3 in DNA: TGTGCCAGCAGCTTTTCACCTATACTAGCGGGGGCCCCATATACGCAGTATTTT. It yields the protein CASSFSPILAGAPYTQYF.

This clonotype was seen many times. V is TRBV29-1 and J is TRBJ2-1; D ambiguous. The CDR3 spans 13 residues. V lost 4 bases to trimming and J lost 9 bases, with 16 bases between them. Per germline, CDR1 SQVTM and CDR2 ANQGSEA. CDR3 sequence reads: CSVASLGVGEQFF. The CDR3 DNA reads TGCAGCGTTGCCAGCCTCGGTGTTGGTGAGCAGTTCTTC.

This clonotype was observed a few times. The gene calls are TRBV7-6 and TRBJ2-3; perhaps TRBD1 as D (5 bases). The CDR3 runs 15 residues. The V end was cut by 5 bases, the J end by 2 bases, with 14 bases between. In germline, CDR1 is SGHVS, CDR2 FNYEAQ. CDR3 sequence: CASSLTTANTDTQYF. The CDR3, as DNA: TGTGCCAGCAGCCTAACGACAGCTAACACAGATACGCAGTATTTT.

DNA of the CDR3: TGTGCCAGCAGCCCACTTAATCAGGGGCCGGATAGCTCCTACAATGAGCAGTTCTTC. The encoded protein is CASSPLNQGPDSSYNEQFF. The chain carries TRBV4-2 and TRBJ2-1; D might be TRBD1 (6 bases). Germline CDR1 reads LGHNA; CDR2 reads YNFKEQ. V was clipped by 4 bases and J by 0 bases, with 22 bases between them. The CDR3 is made up of 19 amino acids.

This rearrangement joins TRBV6-1 to TRBJ2-1, with 14 bases lining up with TRBD2. CDR1 and CDR2 (germline): MNHNS, SASEGT. V lost 5 bases and J lost 5; bases outside the gene matches: 2. The CDR3 is made up of 15 amino acids. The CDR3 DNA reads TGTGCCAGCAGTACGACTAGCGGGGGGGACAATGAGCAGTTCTTC. It is translated as CASSTTSGGDNEQFF.

The chain recombines TRBV14 with TRBJ2-3; 9 nucleotides match TRBD2. Germline lookup yields CDR1 SGHDN and CDR2 FVKESK. This CDR3 is 16 amino acids long. V shed 4 bases, J shed 0 bases, and the junction held 5 bases outside the gene matches. The CDR3 region has the DNA TGTGCCAGCAGCCGTTTGCTAGCGGGAAGCACAGATACGCAGTATTTT. Its translation: CASSRLLAGSTDTQYF. Full variable domain (rest looked up from reference TRBV14 and TRBJ2-3): EAGVTQFPSHSVIEKGQTVTLRCDPISGHDNLYWYRRVMGKEIKFLLHFVKESKQDESGMPNNRFLAERTGGTYSTLKVQPAELEDSGVYFCASSRLLAGSTDTQYFGPGTRLTVL.

There are a few counts of this clonotype. The genes are TRBV2 and TRBJ2-1, with TRBD1 matching 10 bases. In germline, CDR1 is SNHLY, CDR2 FYNNEI. V shed 6 bases and J 4 bases; nucleotides not matched to a gene: 9. This CDR3 comprises 16 residues. CDR3 sequence: CASRVRTGGTYNEQFF. The DNA of the CDR3 is TGTGCCAGCAGGGTCCGGACAGGGGGTACGTACAATGAGCAGTTCTTC.

This chain links TRBV5-1 with TRBJ2-3; the D is unclear. CDR3 length: 17 amino acids. The germline gives CDR1 SGHRS, CDR2 YFSETQ. The V end was cut by 0 bases, the J end by 0 bases, with 14 bases between. CDR3 region: CASSLALQIASTDTQYF. CDR3 coding DNA: TGCGCCAGCAGCTTGGCCCTGCAGATAGCTAGCACAGATACGCAGTATTTT.

The chain has TRBV7-9 and TRBJ2-1, with 10 nucleotides matching TRBD2. After removal of 7 bases from V and 5 bases from J, the junction contained 8 bases not matched to a gene. CDR3 length: 15 residues. Per germline, CDR1 SEHNR and CDR2 FQNEAQ (reference sequence). This CDR3 reads CASNKRGGLNNEQFF. The CDR3 nucleotides are TGTGCCAGCAACAAGCGGGGGGGACTAAACAATGAGCAGTTCTTC.

This chain's CDR3 is CASSPPIREQFF. In DNA, the CDR3 is TGTGCCAGCTCACCACCTATCCGGGAGCAGTTCTTC. V and J are TRBV18 and TRBJ2-1; unclear D gene. The CDR3 has 12 residues. Germline V gene lookup returns CDR1 KGHSH and CDR2 LQKENI. Trimming took off 0 bases at V and 10 bases at J, with 7 bases between the two ends.

The chain is built from TRBV11-2 and TRBJ2-7, with TRBD1 identical over 8 bases. The J segment lost 6 bases and the V segment lost 4 bases, leaving 11 bases of the junction unmatched. The CDR3 contains 15 residues. Germline V gene sequence: CDR1 SGHAT, CDR2 FQNNGV. The DNA for the CDR3 is TGTGCCAGCAGCTCGAACAGGGGGAGTACTGTCGAGCAGTACTTC. This translates into CASSSNRGSTVEQYF.

This chain connects TRBV20-1 to TRBJ2-1, with a tentative D call TRBD1 (5 bases). CDR3 size: 13 residues. Trimming cost V 3 bases and J 8 bases, with 14 bases left between them. CDR1 DFQATT and CDR2 SNEGSKA come from the germline V gene (reference sequence). For the CDR3, the DNA is TGCAGTGCTAGGGTTCCCACCAGGGATGAGCAGTTCTTC. Translated: CSARVPTRDEQFF.

This clonotype was counted at least ten times. The CDR3 reads CASSLAALLVGGTDTQYF. DNA for the CDR3: TGTGCCAGCAGCTTAGCCGCATTACTAGTGGGGGGCACAGATACGCAGTATTTT. The rearrangement joins TRBV7-2 to TRBJ2-3, with D perhaps TRBD1 or TRBD2 (5 bases each). This CDR3 has 18 residues. V gave up 0 bases and J gave up 1 base, with 17 bases separating them. Germline CDR1 SGHTA, CDR2 FQGNSA.

DNA of the CDR3: TGCAGTGCTGGGCAATCAGGACTCGAGCAGTACTTC. It codes for CSAGQSGLEQYF. The chain joins TRBV20-1 to TRBJ2-7, with D perhaps TRBD2 (5 bases). This CDR3 contains 12 residues. Trimming took off 5 bases at V and 6 bases at J, with 14 bases between the two ends. Per germline, CDR1 DFQATT and CDR2 SNEGSKA (reference sequence).

This chain connects TRBV6-2 or TRBV6-3 to TRBJ2-7; no definite D call. Germline V lookup: CDR1 MNHEY, CDR2 SVGEGT. V lost 2 bases to trimming and J lost 2 bases, with 4 bases between them. The CDR3 has 12 amino acids. CDR3 coding DNA: TGTGCCAGCAGTTACGTCCCCTACGAGCAGTACTTC. Amino acid sequence: CASSYVPYEQYF.

This clonotype was seen only a few times. The chain employs TRBV20-1 and TRBJ1-2, with a possible D match to TRBD1 (6 bases). CDR1 is DFQATT, CDR2 SNEGSKA, per germline (reference sequence). The CDR3 consists of 13 residues. Deletions cut 6 bases from V and 5 bases from J, with 16 bases between. CDR3 loop: CSARDTDGYGYTF. The CDR3 coding sequence is TGCAGTGCCAGGGACACCGATGGGTATGGCTACACCTTC.

The chain links TRBV7-2 to TRBJ2-1; weak D call: TRBD1 (5 bases). Trimming pared 5 bases from V and 3 bases from J, leaving 17 bases between. The CDR3 totals 16 residues. Germline V gene sequence: CDR1 SGHTA, CDR2 FQGNSA. The chain's CDR3 is CASSLRNPGYYNEQFF. The CDR3 DNA sequence: TGTGCCAGCAGCCTACGAAACCCAGGGTACTACAATGAGCAGTTCTTC.

This clonotype was counted between two and nine times. The chain is built from TRBV12-3 or TRBV12-4 and TRBJ1-2; D remains unclear. The CDR3 runs 12 residues. Trimming pared 4 bases from V and 7 bases from J, leaving 10 bases between. This CDR3 is CASSSRTIGYTF. CDR3 sequence (DNA): TGTGCCAGCAGTTCACGAACGATTGGCTACACCTTC.

The chain uses TRBV10-3 and TRBJ2-1; 9 bases are shared with TRBD2. Germline V gene data show CDR1 as ENHRY and CDR2 as SYGVKD. The CDR3 is made up of 19 amino acids. The V gene end was trimmed by 4 bases and the J gene end by 5 bases; junction bases not matched to a gene: 18. The CDR3 DNA follows: TGTGCCATCAGTGCGTCCAGGGGGGCGGTAGCGGGAGTCCACAATGAGCAGTTCTTC. Translating it yields CAISASRGAVAGVHNEQFF.

The chain has TRBV28 and TRBJ2-3; D remains unclear. Trimming took off 6 bases at V and 0 bases at J, with 16 bases between the two ends. This CDR3 is 16 amino acids long. Germline CDR1 is MDHEN and CDR2 is SYDVKM. CDR3 coding DNA: TGTGCCAGCAGCCCGGCTCGCGAGCGAAGCACAGATACGCAGTATTTT. Residues: CASSPARERSTDTQYF.

There are a few counts of this clonotype. This sequence joins TRBV6-2 or TRBV6-3 and TRBJ2-7, with D unresolved. The CDR3 runs 14 residues. Looked up from germline, CDR1 is MNHEY and CDR2 is SVGEGT. The ends were cut back, 7 bases at V and 3 bases at J, with 16 bases in the middle. CDR3: CASITGYGFYEQYF. CDR3 in DNA: TGTGCCAGCATCACCGGGTATGGGTTCTACGAGCAGTACTTC.

The genes are TRBV4-2 and TRBJ2-3, with 11 bases matching TRBD2. The CDR3 has 18 residues. The germline V gene has CDR1 LGHNA and CDR2 YNFKEQ. Trimming at V came to 6 bases and at J to 3 bases, leaving 14 bases not matched to a gene. CDR3 nucleotide sequence: TGTGCCAGCAGGCTGACCAGTTTAGCGGGGGGGCAAACAGATACGCAGTATTTT. Encoded protein: CASRLTSLAGGQTDTQYF.

The genes are TRBV20-1 and TRBJ2-7, with TRBD1 matching over 10 bases. Germline loops: CDR1 DFQATT, CDR2 SNEGSKA (reference sequence). The CDR3 runs to 13 residues. CDR3 in amino acids: CSALGQGGYEQYF. The CDR3 DNA reads TGCAGCGCCCTAGGACAGGGGGGCTACGAGCAGTACTTC.

The V call is TRBV20-1, the J call TRBJ1-1; possible D gene TRBD1, 6 bases. With 6 bases removed from V and 5 bases from J, the gap between germline ends came to 16 bases. CDR3 size: 13 residues. CDR1 DFQATT and CDR2 SNEGSKA come from the germline V gene (reference sequence). CDR3 in amino acids: CSAIRDKSTEAFF. Written as DNA, the CDR3 is TGCAGTGCCATCCGGGACAAATCGACTGAAGCTTTCTTT.

A remark on this clonotype: A much larger clone lies a single base off, so this may be a read error. The rearrangement links TRBV29-1 to TRBJ2-3; weak D call: TRBD2 (5 bases). The CDR3 is 15 residues long. Germline CDR1 reads SQVTM; CDR2 reads ANQGSEA. Trimming removed 0 bases from V and 2 bases from J, with 12 bases in between. The DNA for the CDR3 is TGCAGCGTTGAAGATATTCCGGGGATCACAGATACGCAGTATTTT. This codes for CSVEDIPGITDTQYF.

This clonotype was seen more than once but under ten times. The chain combines TRBV12-3 or TRBV12-4 with TRBJ1-6, with 7 bases lining up with TRBD1. The CDR3 runs to 14 residues. J was trimmed by 10 bases and V by 3 bases; bases with no gene match: 6. The CDR3 sequence: CASSFKKQGSPLHF. The CDR3 DNA reads as TGTGCCAGCAGTTTTAAAAAACAGGGGTCACCCCTCCACTTT.

This clonotype was counted between two and nine times. The chain recombines TRBV5-1 with TRBJ2-7; D is possibly TRBD1 (6 bases). The CDR3 totals 15 residues. The germline V and J ends were trimmed by 3 bases and 4 bases, with 17 bases remaining between them. Per germline, CDR1 SGHRS and CDR2 YFSETQ. CDR3: CASSSYSDGQYEQYF. CDR3 bases: TGCGCCAGCAGCTCGTACAGCGACGGACAGTACGAGCAGTACTTC.

This clonotype was detected ten times or more. The chain combines TRBV12-3 or TRBV12-4 with TRBJ2-1, with D possibly TRBD2 on 6 matching bases. V dropped 8 bases and J dropped 5 bases, with 16 bases sitting between them. This CDR3 contains 14 residues. The CDR3 bases are TGTGCCAGCGTGAGGACTACGGATGACAATGAGCAGTTCTTC. Translation gives CASVRTTDDNEQFF.